This entry lists 22 T cell receptor beta chains sequenced from one sample in a study of beta chain features in type 1 diabetes. Broader study findings: Across all four CD4+ subsets, people with type 1 diabetes showed modestly shorter TCRB CDR3s.

Sequencing targeted expressed TCRB transcripts, as all isolated RNA had been reverse transcribed. Generated by immunoSEQ multiplex PCR, the TCRdb table keeps only in-frame clones and is missing some. The table has some 350,000 clones, approximately 13% seen once. These receptors have no identified antigens. Sequencing was done on a sample of naive CD4+ T cells from blood. The receptor set was obtained from a woman in her late teens or twenties with type 1 diabetes.

This sequence joins TRBV19 and TRBJ2-1, with a weak D call TRBD1 (5 bases). V lost 7 bases, J lost 8 bases, and 18 bases lay in between. The CDR3 length is 14 residues. CDR1 is LNHDA and CDR2 is SQIVND in the germline V gene (reference sequence). CDR3 nucleotide sequence: TGTGCCAGTACCACCTTAGGGGCTGGCGATGAGCAGTTCTTC. It translates to CASTTLGAGDEQFF.

The rearrangement joins TRBV27 to TRBJ2-1; 8 nucleotides agree with TRBD2. Germline values: CDR1 MNHEY, CDR2 SMNVEV (reference sequence). The V gene end was trimmed by 4 bases and the J gene end by 1 base; junction bases not matched to a gene: 6. The CDR3 sequence is 16 residues long. The CDR3 is CASSSLGGGSYNEQFF. As DNA, the CDR3 is TGTGCCAGCAGTTCCCTCGGCGGGGGGTCCTACAATGAGCAGTTCTTC.

As regards this clone: The junction differs from germline at one of its ends, possibly a read error. V usage is TRBV5-6 and J usage is TRBJ1-2; a possible D gene is TRBD1 (6 bases). From germline, CDR1 is SGHDT and CDR2 YYEEEE. CDR3 length: 14 residues. In DNA, the CDR3 is TGTGCCAGCAGCTTGCGGCAGGGGAACTACGGCTACACCTTC. This codes for CASSLRQGNYGYTF.

In this sample, this clone turned up a few times. J is TRBJ2-7 and V is TRBV30, with a possible D match to TRBD1 (6 bases). The V gene's germline CDR1 is GTSNPN and CDR2 SVGIG (reference sequence). This CDR3 contains 13 residues. The CDR3 here is CASTRDNSHEQYV. CDR3 DNA sequence: TGTGCCTCAACCCGGGACAACTCCCACGAGCAGTACGTC.

This chain links TRBV2 with TRBJ2-7; the match to TRBD2 covers 10 bases. V gave up 4 bases and J gave up 3 bases; unmatched junction bases: 9. This CDR3 has 16 residues. CDR1 and CDR2 (germline): SNHLY, FYNNEI. The CDR3 protein is CASSGYLAGVGYEQYF. The CDR3 nucleotides are TGTGCCAGCAGTGGATATCTAGCGGGAGTGGGCTACGAGCAGTACTTC.

J is TRBJ2-1 and V is TRBV5-1; 14 bases line up with TRBD2. The germline CDR1 and CDR2 sequences are SGHRS and YFSETQ. Germline trimming cut 4 bases from V and 0 bases from J; bases unmatched to any gene: 9. This CDR3 spans 19 amino acids. CDR3: CASSRGLAGVHPSYNEQFF. The CDR3 DNA follows: TGCGCCAGCAGCCGGGGACTAGCGGGAGTCCACCCCTCCTACAATGAGCAGTTCTTC.

The chain has TRBV5-1 and TRBJ2-5; D is perhaps TRBD1 (6 bases). Germline loops: CDR1 SGHRS, CDR2 YFSETQ. The CDR3 sequence is 14 residues long. V lost 1 base and J lost 1, with 8 bases in between. The CDR3 DNA follows: TGCGCCAGCAGCTTGACACAGGGCCAAGAGACCCAGTACTTC. This codes for CASSLTQGQETQYF.

The rearrangement joins TRBV5-4 to TRBJ2-1; 9 nucleotides match TRBD2. The CDR3 is 15 amino acids. Germline assignment: CDR1 SGHNT and CDR2 YYREEE (reference sequence). Germline trimming cut 1 base from V and 3 bases from J; bases unmatched to any gene: 2. The CDR3 region has the DNA TGTGCCAGCAGCTTGAATAGCGGGAGCTACAATGAGCAGTTCTTC. It is translated as CASSLNSGSYNEQFF.

This clone was observed a handful of times. The rearrangement joins TRBV9 to TRBJ2-1, with a possible D match to TRBD2 (6 bases). Trimming left V 4 bases short and J 5 bases short, with 16 bases between. CDR1 and CDR2 (germline): SGDLS, YYNGEE. The CDR3 covers 15 residues. The CDR3, as DNA: TGTGCCAGCAGCTCGAAAGGCGTAGCGGACAATGAGCAGTTCTTC. Translated: CASSSKGVADNEQFF.

The chain employs TRBV4-1 and TRBJ2-7; 8 nucleotides match TRBD1. The CDR3 has 16 residues. V lost 3 bases to trimming and J lost 3 bases; unmatched junction nucleotides: 10. Germline loops: CDR1 MGHRA, CDR2 YSYEKL. In nucleotides, the CDR3 is TGCGCCAGCAGCCAGGAGCCCGGGACAGGCTACTACGAGCAGTACTTC. Its protein product is CASSQEPGTGYYEQYF.

On this clone itself: Additional DNA sequences in this sample encode the identical CDR3. The chain uses TRBV19 and TRBJ1-5; possible D gene TRBD1, 6 bases. The V end lost 5 bases, the J end lost 1 base, and 6 bases lay between the germline ends. The CDR3 has 13 residues. Germline values: CDR1 LNHDA, CDR2 SQIVND (reference sequence). CDR3 loop: CASSQGSNQPQHF. The CDR3 DNA reads as TGTGCCAGTAGTCAGGGGAGCAATCAGCCCCAGCATTTT. Together with reference TRBV19 and TRBJ1-5, the CDR3 gives the full variable domain: DGGITQSPKYLFRKEGQNVTLSCEQNLNHDAMYWYRQDPGQGLRLIYYSQIVNDFQKGDIAEGYSVSREKKESFPLTVTSAQKNPTAFYLCASSQGSNQPQHFGDGTRLSIL.

V and J are TRBV29-1 and TRBJ2-3; D unclear. The CDR3 has 13 residues. V lost 4 bases, J lost 1 base, and 9 bases lay in between. The germline V gene encodes CDR1 SQVTM and CDR2 ANQGSEA. The DNA of the CDR3 is TGCAGCGTTGTCCGGCGGCGCACAGATACGCAGTATTTT. Translation gives CSVVRRRTDTQYF.

The chain uses TRBV28 and TRBJ2-1, with 8 bases that match TRBD2. Trimming at V came to 6 bases and at J to 3 bases, leaving 10 bases not matched to a gene. Germline V gives CDR1 MDHEN, CDR2 SYDVKM. This CDR3 comprises 16 residues. This CDR3 is CASSSQLSGSYNEQFF. The CDR3 DNA reads TGTGCCAGCAGCTCCCAACTAAGCGGGAGCTACAATGAGCAGTTCTTC.

This clone was found a few times. The chain employs TRBV6-1 and TRBJ1-1; 8 positions match TRBD1. The CDR3 extends over 13 amino acids. Unmatched junction bases numbered 3, after V lost 6 bases and J lost 3 bases. Per germline, CDR1 MNHNS and CDR2 SASEGT. CDR3: CASRVDRDTEAFF. CDR3 bases: TGTGCCAGCAGGGTGGACAGGGACACTGAAGCTTTCTTT.

This chain connects TRBV5-1 to TRBJ2-1; no clear D. Germline V gives CDR1 SGHRS, CDR2 YFSETQ. The V and J ends lost 0 bases and 9 bases respectively, with 16 bases between them. This CDR3 has 15 residues. CDR3 amino acids: CASSLAAVSGREQFF. DNA for the CDR3: TGCGCCAGCAGCTTGGCCGCGGTATCGGGTCGTGAGCAGTTCTTC.

The CDR3 DNA reads TGTGCCAGCAGTTACGGACTTTACAATGAGCAGTTCTTC. Its translation is CASSYGLYNEQFF. The chain couples TRBV6-5 to TRBJ2-1, with D possibly matching TRBD2 (5 bases). The V end was cut by 2 bases, the J end by 4 bases, with 6 bases between. Looked up from germline, CDR1 is MNHEY and CDR2 is SVGAGI. The CDR3 loop spans 13 amino acids.

This chain connects TRBV9 to TRBJ1-4; D is uncertain. The length of the CDR3 is 18 residues. Germline CDR1 and CDR2: SGDLS and YYNGEE. Trimming shortened V by 0 bases and J by 2 bases, and 17 bases separated the two germline ends. The CDR3, as DNA: TGTGCCAGCAGCGTAGGATTTCCCCAGACTAGCACTAATGAAAAACTGTTTTTT. This codes for CASSVGFPQTSTNEKLFF.

The gene calls are TRBV7-3 and TRBJ2-1; possibly TRBD2 for D (6 bases). The V and J ends lost 5 bases and 14 bases respectively, with 22 bases between them. The CDR3 length is 14 residues. The germline V gene encodes CDR1 SGHTA and CDR2 FQGTGA. The CDR3 is CASSLSQVGRKKFF. DNA for the CDR3: TGTGCCAGCAGCCTAAGCCAGGTCGGGAGAAAGAAGTTCTTC.

This clone was picked up a small number of times. The chain couples TRBV15 to TRBJ1-2; 7 nucleotides align to TRBD1. The CDR3 spans 15 residues. Looked up from germline, CDR1 is LNHNV and CDR2 is YYDKDF (reference sequence). V dropped 1 base and J dropped 4; count of bases not matched to a gene: 6. The CDR3, as DNA: TGTGCCACCAGCAGAGCCCCAGGGGGACCCTATGGCTACACCTTC. It translates to CATSRAPGGPYGYTF.

This clone was seen more than once but under ten times. J is TRBJ1-1 and V is TRBV29-1; D remains unclear. Germline CDR1 and CDR2: SQVTM and ANQGSEA. The CDR3 loop spans 15 amino acids. Trimming shortened V by 4 bases and J by 1 base, and 16 bases separated the two germline ends. CDR3 region: CSVVPRLTQNTEAFF. CDR3 coding DNA: TGCAGCGTTGTTCCGAGGTTAACTCAGAACACTGAAGCTTTCTTT.

The table lists this clone with a count of one. The J gene is TRBJ1-1, the V gene TRBV6-5; 7 bases are shared with TRBD1. CDR3 length: 14 residues. Germline V CDR1 and CDR2: MNHEY, SVGAGI. V lost 5 bases and J lost 10; bases outside the gene matches: 13. Here the CDR3 DNA reads TGTGCCAGCAGTCCCTCGGGGACAGTTTACGGAGCTTTCTTT. Protein product: CASSPSGTVYGAFF.

V gene TRBV11-2 combines with J gene TRBJ2-1; D is perhaps TRBD2 (6 bases). The CDR3 consists of 13 residues. CDR1 and CDR2 (germline): SGHAT, FQNNGV. V was cut by 4 bases and J by 3 bases, with 7 bases left in between. The chain's CDR3 is CASSSGLYNEQFF. The CDR3 DNA sequence: TGTGCCAGCAGCTCGGGACTCTACAATGAGCAGTTCTTC.